A selection of T cell receptor beta chains follows, all from one sample in a study of T-cell reconstitution after alpha-beta-depleted transplantation in children. A single record per CDR3 protein comes from TCRdb applying MiXCR to the PCR reads. In the table there are some 460,000 distinct CDR3 sequences, 16% of which are singletons. This material consisted of PBMCs, mostly from graft donor cells, taken 360 days after TCRalphabeta/CD19-depleted stem cell transplant. These receptor sequences come from a boy in the first two years of life who had a stem cell transplant for Wiskott-Aldrich syndrome, so the T cells may come from the graft donor. CDR3s include the opening cysteine and the closing phenylalanine or tryptophan. The D gene is left open where the match is weak. Not all rows give a size; the values are once, few, many and, for expanded clones, a class.

J gene: TRBJ2-3; V gene: TRBV7-2; clone size: -; D gene: -; CDR3 protein: CASTPQASEDTQYF; CDR3 DNA: TGTGCCAGCACCCCTCAGGCTTCCGAGGATACGCAGTATTTT
J gene: TRBJ1-4; V gene: TRBV12-3/TRBV12-4; clone size: -; D gene: -; CDR3 protein: CASSLGPYEKLFF; CDR3 DNA: TGTGCCAGCAGTTTAGGACCTTATGAAAAACTGTTTTTT
J gene: TRBJ1-2; V gene: TRBV29-1; clone size: many; D gene: -; CDR3 protein: CSVGRDYGYTF; CDR3 DNA: TGCAGCGTGGGACGGGACTATGGCTACACCTTC
J gene: TRBJ1-1; V gene: TRBV12-3/TRBV12-4; clone size: many; D gene: -; CDR3 protein: CASSFGAGVMNTEAFF; CDR3 DNA: TGTGCCAGCAGTTTCGGCGCAGGGGTTATGAACACTGAAGCTTTCTTT
J gene: TRBJ1-5; V gene: TRBV12-3/TRBV12-4; clone size: -; D gene: -; CDR3 protein: CASSLGLRQPQHF; CDR3 DNA: TGTGCCAGCAGTTTGGGTCTTAGACAGCCCCAGCATTTT
J gene: TRBJ2-2; V gene: TRBV12-3/TRBV12-4; clone size: -; D gene: TRBD2; CDR3 protein: CASRYSGATGELFF; CDR3 DNA: TGTGCCAGCAGATATAGCGGGGCCACCGGGGAGCTGTTTTTT
J gene: TRBJ2-1; V gene: TRBV12-3/TRBV12-4; clone size: few; D gene: -; CDR3 protein: CASSFSPDYNEQFF; CDR3 DNA: TGTGCCAGCAGTTTTTCCCCTGACTACAATGAGCAGTTCTTC
J gene: TRBJ2-3; V gene: TRBV20-1; clone size: few; D gene: -; CDR3 protein: CSARDPQGGKGDTQYF; CDR3 DNA: TGCAGTGCTAGAGATCCCCAGGGCGGTAAAGGGGATACGCAGTATTTT
J gene: TRBJ2-4; V gene: TRBV9; clone size: -; D gene: TRBD2; CDR3 protein: CASSETSGRGIQYF; CDR3 DNA: TGTGCCAGCAGCGAGACTAGCGGGAGAGGCATTCAGTACTTC
J gene: TRBJ1-1; V gene: TRBV6-1; clone size: few; D gene: -; CDR3 protein: CASSLLLQGLKAFF; CDR3 DNA: TGTGCCAGCAGCCTTCTCCTACAGGGCCTGAAAGCTTTCTTT
J gene: TRBJ2-2; V gene: TRBV7-9; clone size: -; D gene: -; CDR3 protein: CASSFPDKTNTGELFF; CDR3 DNA: TGTGCCAGCAGCTTCCCCGACAAGACTAACACCGGGGAGCTGTTTTTT
J gene: TRBJ1-1; V gene: TRBV29-1; clone size: few; D gene: -; CDR3 protein: CSVAENTEAFF; CDR3 DNA: TGCAGCGTTGCTGAGAACACTGAAGCTTTCTTT
J gene: TRBJ2-5; V gene: TRBV5-1; clone size: -; D gene: -; CDR3 protein: CASSTGGGETQYF; CDR3 DNA: TGCGCCAGCAGTACGGGGGGCGGTGAGACCCAGTACTTC
J gene: TRBJ2-3; V gene: TRBV6-5; clone size: -; D gene: -; CDR3 protein: CASSYSPVGGADTQYF; CDR3 DNA: TGTGCCAGCAGTTACTCCCCCGTTGGAGGGGCAGATACGCAGTATTTT
J gene: TRBJ1-2; V gene: TRBV20-1; clone size: -; D gene: -; CDR3 protein: CSARDWLLSASNTF; CDR3 DNA: TGCAGTGCTAGAGATTGGCTACTCTCGGCTTCAAACACCTTC
J gene: TRBJ2-5; V gene: TRBV10-3; clone size: few; D gene: TRBD2; CDR3 protein: CAISDGGGTQYF; CDR3 DNA: TGTGCCATCAGTGACGGGGGGGGGACCCAGTACTTC
J gene: TRBJ2-3; V gene: TRBV24-1; clone size: -; D gene: -; CDR3 protein: CATSRGAGPTDTQYF; CDR3 DNA: TGTGCCACCAGTAGGGGGGCGGGGCCCACAGATACGCAGTATTTT
J gene: TRBJ2-7; V gene: TRBV30; clone size: -; D gene: TRBD1; CDR3 protein: CAWSGGQAYHYEQYF; CDR3 DNA: TGTGCCTGGAGTGGGGGACAGGCTTACCACTACGAGCAGTACTTC
J gene: TRBJ2-5; V gene: TRBV24-1; clone size: few; D gene: -; CDR3 protein: CATSEAGVETQYF; CDR3 DNA: TGTGCCACCAGTGAGGCAGGGGTAGAGACCCAGTACTTC
J gene: TRBJ2-3; V gene: TRBV10-2; clone size: -; D gene: -; CDR3 protein: CASSEFTDTQYF; CDR3 DNA: TGCGCCAGCAGTGAGTTCACAGATACGCAGTATTTT
J gene: TRBJ2-7; V gene: TRBV4-1; clone size: -; D gene: TRBD1; CDR3 protein: CASSPRDRASYEQYF; CDR3 DNA: TGCGCCAGCAGCCCCCGGGACAGGGCTTCCTACGAGCAGTACTTC
J gene: TRBJ2-1; V gene: TRBV5-1; clone size: -; D gene: TRBD1; CDR3 protein: CASSFKTGLNEQFF; CDR3 DNA: TGCGCCAGCAGCTTCAAGACAGGGTTGAATGAGCAGTTCTTC
J gene: TRBJ2-3; V gene: TRBV27; clone size: few; D gene: -; CDR3 protein: CASSLWVFSTDTQYF; CDR3 DNA: TGTGCCAGCAGTTTATGGGTGTTTAGCACAGATACGCAGTATTTT
J gene: TRBJ2-5; V gene: TRBV7-9; clone size: -; D gene: -; CDR3 protein: CASSPDRSETQYF; CDR3 DNA: TGTGCCAGCAGCCCTGACAGGTCAGAGACCCAGTACTTC
J gene: TRBJ1-4; V gene: TRBV4-1; clone size: -; D gene: -; CDR3 protein: CASSQERGRGEKLFF; CDR3 DNA: TGCGCCAGCAGCCAAGAACGAGGACGGGGTGAAAAACTGTTTTTT
J gene: TRBJ2-3; V gene: TRBV10-3; clone size: -; D gene: -; CDR3 protein: CAISEGGISTDTQYF; CDR3 DNA: TGTGCCATCAGTGAGGGAGGGATAAGCACAGATACGCAGTATTTT
J gene: TRBJ2-3; V gene: TRBV4-1; clone size: -; D gene: -; CDR3 protein: CASSLQISADTQYF; CDR3 DNA: TGCGCCAGCAGCCTCCAGATCAGCGCAGATACGCAGTATTTT
J gene: TRBJ2-7; V gene: TRBV3-1; clone size: few; D gene: TRBD1; CDR3 protein: CASSQDWTGREQYF; CDR3 DNA: TGTGCCAGCAGCCAAGATTGGACAGGGCGCGAGCAGTACTTC
J gene: TRBJ2-3; V gene: TRBV7-2; clone size: few; D gene: TRBD1; CDR3 protein: CASSLGRGQDTQYF; CDR3 DNA: TGTGCCAGCAGCTTAGGCAGGGGGCAAGATACGCAGTATTTT
J gene: TRBJ2-1; V gene: TRBV2; clone size: few; D gene: -; CDR3 protein: CASRAQMVRNEQFF; CDR3 DNA: TGTGCCAGCAGGGCCCAGATGGTCCGGAATGAGCAGTTCTTC
J gene: TRBJ2-5; V gene: TRBV4-2; clone size: -; D gene: -; CDR3 protein: CASSQGPGSRGETQYF; CDR3 DNA: TGTGCCAGCAGCCAAGGTCCGGGATCAAGGGGAGAGACCCAGTACTTC
J gene: TRBJ2-3; V gene: TRBV10-3; clone size: few; D gene: TRBD1; CDR3 protein: CAIRGDQGDDTQYF; CDR3 DNA: TGTGCCATCAGAGGGGATCAGGGGGACGATACGCAGTATTTT
J gene: TRBJ2-2; V gene: TRBV5-6; clone size: few; D gene: -; CDR3 protein: CASSLPSLGEEELFF; CDR3 DNA: TGTGCCAGCAGCTTGCCATCGTTAGGGGAGGAGGAGCTGTTTTTT
J gene: TRBJ2-3; V gene: TRBV4-2; clone size: -; D gene: -; CDR3 protein: CASSQLSDTDTQYF; CDR3 DNA: TGTGCCAGCAGCCAATTAAGCGACACAGATACGCAGTATTTT
J gene: TRBJ2-1; V gene: TRBV7-8; clone size: many; D gene: -; CDR3 protein: CASSPGRYNEQFF; CDR3 DNA: TGTGCCAGCAGCCCGGGACGGTACAATGAGCAGTTCTTC
J gene: TRBJ2-2; V gene: TRBV5-1; clone size: many; D gene: -; CDR3 protein: CASSPLAGSTGELFF; CDR3 DNA: TGCGCCAGCAGTCCCCTGGCAGGGTCCACCGGGGAGCTGTTTTTT
J gene: TRBJ2-5; V gene: TRBV21-1; clone size: -; D gene: -; CDR3 protein: CASSKTGWGPEETQYF; CDR3 DNA: TGTGCCAGCAGCAAAACGGGGTGGGGACCAGAGGAGACCCAGTACTTC
J gene: TRBJ2-5; V gene: TRBV10-3; clone size: few; D gene: TRBD2; CDR3 protein: CAISAPGLALETQYF; CDR3 DNA: TGTGCCATCAGTGCTCCGGGACTAGCGTTGGAGACCCAGTACTTC
J gene: TRBJ2-1; V gene: TRBV29-1; clone size: -; D gene: TRBD1; CDR3 protein: CSVPGGNEQFF; CDR3 DNA: TGCAGCGTTCCAGGGGGCAATGAGCAGTTCTTC
J gene: TRBJ2-5; V gene: TRBV18; clone size: -; D gene: -; CDR3 protein: CASSRARTQYF; CDR3 DNA: TGTGCCAGCTCACGGGCTAGAACCCAGTACTTC
J gene: TRBJ2-1; V gene: TRBV7-9; clone size: -; D gene: -; CDR3 protein: CASSSARRNERQFF; CDR3 DNA: TGTGCCAGCAGCTCGGCCCGGCGGAATGAGCGGCAGTTCTTC
J gene: TRBJ2-1; V gene: TRBV5-1; clone size: -; D gene: TRBD2; CDR3 protein: CASSLMTSGGADQFF; CDR3 DNA: TGCGCCAGCAGCCTGATGACTAGCGGGGGGGCCGATCAGTTCTTC
J gene: TRBJ2-7; V gene: TRBV5-1; clone size: few; D gene: TRBD1; CDR3 protein: CASSGRGHYEQYF; CDR3 DNA: TGCGCCAGCAGTGGCAGGGGGCACTACGAGCAGTACTTC
J gene: TRBJ2-1; V gene: TRBV2; clone size: few; D gene: TRBD2; CDR3 protein: CASSLRTSGGTNEQFF; CDR3 DNA: TGTGCCAGCAGCTTGCGAACTAGCGGGGGGACCAATGAGCAGTTCTTC
J gene: TRBJ1-6; V gene: TRBV12-3/TRBV12-4; clone size: few; D gene: -; CDR3 protein: CASSLEGGSPLHF; CDR3 DNA: TGTGCCAGCAGCCTTGAAGGGGGTTCACCCCTCCACTTT
J gene: TRBJ2-7; V gene: TRBV29-1; clone size: -; D gene: -; CDR3 protein: CSVEIGTWSYEQYF; CDR3 DNA: TGCAGCGTTGAGATTGGGACCTGGAGCTACGAGCAGTACTTC
J gene: TRBJ2-2; V gene: TRBV6-1; clone size: -; D gene: TRBD2; CDR3 protein: CASSLRGGRLAGRGELFF; CDR3 DNA: TGTGCCAGCAGTCTGAGAGGGGGGAGGCTAGCGGGCCGCGGGGAGCTGTTTTTT
J gene: TRBJ2-2; V gene: TRBV18; clone size: -; D gene: -; CDR3 protein: CASRRERSNTGELFF; CDR3 DNA: TGTGCCAGCAGGAGAGAACGCTCGAACACCGGGGAGCTGTTTTTT
J gene: TRBJ1-6; V gene: TRBV7-9; clone size: few; D gene: TRBD1; CDR3 protein: CASSLGTGTGASPLHF; CDR3 DNA: TGTGCCAGCAGCTTAGGGACTGGGACAGGGGCTTCACCCCTCCACTTT
J gene: TRBJ1-2; V gene: TRBV20-1; clone size: -; D gene: -; CDR3 protein: CSAPLTGLHGYTF; CDR3 DNA: TGCAGTGCTCCCCTCACAGGGCTCCATGGCTACACCTTC
J gene: TRBJ2-1; V gene: TRBV27; clone size: few; D gene: TRBD2; CDR3 protein: CASSLISLAGVSYNEQFF; CDR3 DNA: TGTGCCAGCAGTTTAATCTCACTAGCGGGAGTCTCCTACAATGAGCAGTTCTTC
J gene: TRBJ2-3; V gene: TRBV6-1; clone size: few; D gene: TRBD2; CDR3 protein: CASRRSTSLYADTQYF; CDR3 DNA: TGTGCCAGCAGGCGATCGACTAGCCTTTATGCAGATACGCAGTATTTT